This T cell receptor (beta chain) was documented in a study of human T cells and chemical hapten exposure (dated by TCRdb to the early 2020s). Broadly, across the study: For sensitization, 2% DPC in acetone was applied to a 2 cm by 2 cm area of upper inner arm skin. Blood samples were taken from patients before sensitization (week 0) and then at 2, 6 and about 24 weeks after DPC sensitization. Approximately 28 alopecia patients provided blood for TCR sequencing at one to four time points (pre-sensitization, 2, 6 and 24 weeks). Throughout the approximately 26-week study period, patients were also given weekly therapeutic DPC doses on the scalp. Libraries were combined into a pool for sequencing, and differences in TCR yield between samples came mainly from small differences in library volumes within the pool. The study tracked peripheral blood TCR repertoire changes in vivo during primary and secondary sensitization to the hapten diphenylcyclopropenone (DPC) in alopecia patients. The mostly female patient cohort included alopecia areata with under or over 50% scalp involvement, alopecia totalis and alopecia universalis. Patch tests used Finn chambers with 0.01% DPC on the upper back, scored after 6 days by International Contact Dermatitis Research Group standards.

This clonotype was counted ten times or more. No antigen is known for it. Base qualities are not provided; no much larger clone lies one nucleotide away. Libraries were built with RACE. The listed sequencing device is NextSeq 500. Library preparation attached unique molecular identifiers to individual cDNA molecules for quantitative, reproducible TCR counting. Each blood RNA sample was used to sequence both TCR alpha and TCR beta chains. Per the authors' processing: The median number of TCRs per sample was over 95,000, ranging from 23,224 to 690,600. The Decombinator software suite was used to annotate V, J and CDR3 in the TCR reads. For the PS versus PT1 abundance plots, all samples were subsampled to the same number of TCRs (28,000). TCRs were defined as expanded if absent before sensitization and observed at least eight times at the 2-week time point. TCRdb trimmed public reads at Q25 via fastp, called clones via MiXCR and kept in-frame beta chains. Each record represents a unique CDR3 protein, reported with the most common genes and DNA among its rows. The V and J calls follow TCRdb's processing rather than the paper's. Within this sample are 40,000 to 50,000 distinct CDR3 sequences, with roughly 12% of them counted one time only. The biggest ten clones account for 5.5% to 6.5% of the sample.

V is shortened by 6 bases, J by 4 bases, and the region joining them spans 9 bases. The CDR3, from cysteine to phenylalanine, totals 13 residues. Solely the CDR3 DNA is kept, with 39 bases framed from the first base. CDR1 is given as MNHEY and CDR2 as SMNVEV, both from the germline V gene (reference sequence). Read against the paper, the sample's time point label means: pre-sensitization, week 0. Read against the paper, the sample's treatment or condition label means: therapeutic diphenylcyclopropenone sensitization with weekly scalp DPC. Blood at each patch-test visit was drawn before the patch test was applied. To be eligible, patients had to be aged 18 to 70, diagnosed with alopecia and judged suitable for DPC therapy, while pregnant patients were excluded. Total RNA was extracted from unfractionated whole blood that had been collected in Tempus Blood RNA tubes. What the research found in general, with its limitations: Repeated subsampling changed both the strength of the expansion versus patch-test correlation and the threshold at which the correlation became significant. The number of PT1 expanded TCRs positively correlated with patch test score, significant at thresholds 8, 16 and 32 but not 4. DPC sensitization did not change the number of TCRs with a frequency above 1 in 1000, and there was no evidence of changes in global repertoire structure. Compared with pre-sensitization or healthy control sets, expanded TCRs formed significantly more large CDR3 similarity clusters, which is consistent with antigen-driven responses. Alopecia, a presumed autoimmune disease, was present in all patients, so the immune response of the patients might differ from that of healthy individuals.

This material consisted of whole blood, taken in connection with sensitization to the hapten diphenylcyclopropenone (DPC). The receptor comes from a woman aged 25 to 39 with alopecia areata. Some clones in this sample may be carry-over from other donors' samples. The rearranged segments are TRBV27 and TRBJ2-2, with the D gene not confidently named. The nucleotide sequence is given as TGTGCCAGCAGCTCCCCAGTCACCGGGGAGCTGTTTTTT. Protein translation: CASSSPVTGELFF.